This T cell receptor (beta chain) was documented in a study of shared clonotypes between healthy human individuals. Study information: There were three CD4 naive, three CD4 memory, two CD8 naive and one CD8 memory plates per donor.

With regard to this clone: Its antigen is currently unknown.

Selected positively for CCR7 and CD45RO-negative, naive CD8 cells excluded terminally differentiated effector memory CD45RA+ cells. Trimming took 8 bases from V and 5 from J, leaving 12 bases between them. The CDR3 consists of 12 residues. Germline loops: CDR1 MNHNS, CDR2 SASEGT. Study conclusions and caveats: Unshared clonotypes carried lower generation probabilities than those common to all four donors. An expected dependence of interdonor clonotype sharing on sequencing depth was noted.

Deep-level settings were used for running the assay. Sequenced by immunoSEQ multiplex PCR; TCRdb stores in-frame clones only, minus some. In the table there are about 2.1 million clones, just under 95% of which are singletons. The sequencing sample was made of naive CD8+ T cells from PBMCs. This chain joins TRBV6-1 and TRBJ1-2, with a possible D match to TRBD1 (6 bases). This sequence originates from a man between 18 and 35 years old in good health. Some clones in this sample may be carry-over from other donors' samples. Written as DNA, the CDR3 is TGTGCCAGCGGATTGGGGGCGTATGGCTACACCTTC. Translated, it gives CASGLGAYGYTF.